The T cell receptor beta chain under discussion was sequenced for a study of blood T cell repertoires in COVID-19. Authors' processing steps: Cell counts per sample came from amplifying reference gene primers. Sequencing was performed with immunoSEQ multiplex PCR; in TCRdb, only in-frame clones are kept and a portion is missing. The DNA was the basis for D and trimming; V, J and clone size are from that table. Of 250,000 to 350,000 clones in the sample, about 87% were seen once. For this clone: At the DNA level, this CDR3 is encoded by other sequences in the same sample as well.

V lost 1 base and J lost 3, with 7 bases in between. The CDR3 contains 13 residues. Specimen: PBMCs or T cells enriched from blood (not recorded which). This chain joins TRBV12-3 or TRBV12-4 and TRBJ2-7; a weak D match, TRBD1 (5 bases). The clonotype originates from a woman aged 50 to 60 who had recovered from COVID-19. CDR3: CASSLGQGYEQYF. DNA of the CDR3: TGTGCCAGCAGTTTAGGGCAGGGCTACGAGCAGTACTTC.